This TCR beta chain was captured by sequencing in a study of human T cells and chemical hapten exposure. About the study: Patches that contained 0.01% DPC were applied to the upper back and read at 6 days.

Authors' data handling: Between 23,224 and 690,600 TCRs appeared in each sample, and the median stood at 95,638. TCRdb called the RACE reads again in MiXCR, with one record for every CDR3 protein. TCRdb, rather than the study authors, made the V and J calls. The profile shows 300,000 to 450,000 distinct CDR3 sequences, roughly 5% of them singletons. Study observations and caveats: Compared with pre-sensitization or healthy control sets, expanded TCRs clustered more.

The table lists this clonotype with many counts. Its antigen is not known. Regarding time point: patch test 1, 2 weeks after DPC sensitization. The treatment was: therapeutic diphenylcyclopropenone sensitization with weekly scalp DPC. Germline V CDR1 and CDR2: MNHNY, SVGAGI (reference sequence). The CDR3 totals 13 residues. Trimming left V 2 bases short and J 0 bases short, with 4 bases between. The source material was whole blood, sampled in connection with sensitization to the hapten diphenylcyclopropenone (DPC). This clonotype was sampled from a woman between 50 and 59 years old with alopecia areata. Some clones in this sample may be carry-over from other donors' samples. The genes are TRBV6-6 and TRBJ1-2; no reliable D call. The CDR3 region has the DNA TGTGCCAGCAGTTACATACCTAACTATGGCTACACCTTC. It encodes CASSYIPNYGYTF.